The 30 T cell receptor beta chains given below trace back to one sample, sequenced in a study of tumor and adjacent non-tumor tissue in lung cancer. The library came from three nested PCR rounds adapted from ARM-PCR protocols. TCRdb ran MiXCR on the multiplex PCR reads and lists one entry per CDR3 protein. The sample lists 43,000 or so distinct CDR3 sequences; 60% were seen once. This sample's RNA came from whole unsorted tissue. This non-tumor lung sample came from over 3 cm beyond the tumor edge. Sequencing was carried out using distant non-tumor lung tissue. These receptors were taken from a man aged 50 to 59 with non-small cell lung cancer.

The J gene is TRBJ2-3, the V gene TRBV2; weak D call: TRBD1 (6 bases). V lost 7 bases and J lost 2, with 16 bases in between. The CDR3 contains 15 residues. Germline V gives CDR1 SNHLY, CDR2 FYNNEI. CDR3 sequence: CASTIGTMLTDTQYF. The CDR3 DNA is TGTGCCAGCACCATTGGGACAATGCTCACAGATACGCAGTATTTT. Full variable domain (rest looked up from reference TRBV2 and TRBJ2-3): EPEVTQTPSHQVTQMGQEVILRCVPISNHLYFYWYRQILGQKVEFLVSFYNNEISEKSEIFDDQFSVERPDGSNFTLKIRSTKLEDSAMYFCASTIGTMLTDTQYFGPGTRLTVL.

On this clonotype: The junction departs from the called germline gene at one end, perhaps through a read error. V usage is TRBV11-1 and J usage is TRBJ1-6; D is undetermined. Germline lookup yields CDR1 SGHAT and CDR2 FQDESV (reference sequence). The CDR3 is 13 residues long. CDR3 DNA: TGTGCCAGCAGCAAAGAGGAGAAATCACCCCCCCACTTT. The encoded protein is CASSKEEKSPPHF.

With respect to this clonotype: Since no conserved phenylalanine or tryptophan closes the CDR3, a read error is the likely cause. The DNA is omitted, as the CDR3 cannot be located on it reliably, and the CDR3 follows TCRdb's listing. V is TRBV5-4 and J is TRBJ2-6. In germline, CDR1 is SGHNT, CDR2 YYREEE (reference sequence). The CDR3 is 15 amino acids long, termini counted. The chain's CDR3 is CASSLDFSGANVLTS.

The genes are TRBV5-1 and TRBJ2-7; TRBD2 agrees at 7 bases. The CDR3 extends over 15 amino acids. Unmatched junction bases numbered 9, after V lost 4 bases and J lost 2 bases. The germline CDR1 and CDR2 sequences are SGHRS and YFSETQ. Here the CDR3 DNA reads TGCGCCAGCAGCAGACTGGGGACTAACACCTACGAGCAGTACTTC. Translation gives CASSRLGTNTYEQYF.

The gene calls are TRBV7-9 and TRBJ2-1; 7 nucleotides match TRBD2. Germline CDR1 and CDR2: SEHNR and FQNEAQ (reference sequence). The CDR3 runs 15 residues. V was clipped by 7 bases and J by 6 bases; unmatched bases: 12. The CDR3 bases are TGTGCCAGCAATGATGGGTGGGAGGGAAGCAATGAGCAGTTCTTC. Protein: CASNDGWEGSNEQFF.

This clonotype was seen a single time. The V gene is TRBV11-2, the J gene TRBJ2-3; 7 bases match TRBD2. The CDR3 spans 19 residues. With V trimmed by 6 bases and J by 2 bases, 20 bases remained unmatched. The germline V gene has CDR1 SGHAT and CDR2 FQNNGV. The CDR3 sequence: CASSLSGAAGVRDTDTQYF. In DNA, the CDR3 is TGTGCCAGCAGTTTATCTGGTGCGGCGGGAGTACGAGACACAGATACGCAGTATTTT.

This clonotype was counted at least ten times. The CDR3 DNA reads TGTGCCAGCAGCCCGGGACAGGGCCCCTCCTACGAGCAGTACTTC. Amino acids: CASSPGQGPSYEQYF. The chain recombines TRBV4-2 with TRBJ2-7, with 9 nucleotides matching TRBD1. The CDR3 is 15 amino acids. The V and J ends lost 4 bases and 0 bases, in that order; junction bases with no gene match: 4. The germline CDR1 and CDR2 sequences are LGHNA and YNFKEQ.

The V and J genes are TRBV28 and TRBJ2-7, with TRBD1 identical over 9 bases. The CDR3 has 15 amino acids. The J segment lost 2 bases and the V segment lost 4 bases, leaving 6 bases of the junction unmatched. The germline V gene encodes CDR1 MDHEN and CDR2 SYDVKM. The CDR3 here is CASSYTWTGAYEQYF. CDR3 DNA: TGTGCCAGCAGTTACACCTGGACAGGGGCCTACGAGCAGTACTTC.

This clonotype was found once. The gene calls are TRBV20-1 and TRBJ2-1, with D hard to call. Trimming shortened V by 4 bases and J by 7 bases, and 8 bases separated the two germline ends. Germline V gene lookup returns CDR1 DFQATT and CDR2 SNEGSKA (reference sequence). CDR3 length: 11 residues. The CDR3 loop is CSANRRNEQFF. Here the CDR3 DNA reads TGCAGTGCTAATCGAAGAAATGAGCAGTTCTTC.

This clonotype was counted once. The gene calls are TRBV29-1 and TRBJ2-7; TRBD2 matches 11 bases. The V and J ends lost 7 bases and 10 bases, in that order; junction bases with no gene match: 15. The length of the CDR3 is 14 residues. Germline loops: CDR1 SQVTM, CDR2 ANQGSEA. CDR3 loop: CSATTSGSLYVQYF. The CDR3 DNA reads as TGCAGCGCCACAACTAGCGGGAGCCTTTACGTACAGTACTTC.

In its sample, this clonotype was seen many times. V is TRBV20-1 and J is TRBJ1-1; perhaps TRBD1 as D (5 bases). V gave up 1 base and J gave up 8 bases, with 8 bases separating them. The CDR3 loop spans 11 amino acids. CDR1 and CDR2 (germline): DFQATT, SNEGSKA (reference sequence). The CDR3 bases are TGCAGTGCTAGAGTATGGGGGGAAGCTTTCTTT. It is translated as CSARVWGEAFF.

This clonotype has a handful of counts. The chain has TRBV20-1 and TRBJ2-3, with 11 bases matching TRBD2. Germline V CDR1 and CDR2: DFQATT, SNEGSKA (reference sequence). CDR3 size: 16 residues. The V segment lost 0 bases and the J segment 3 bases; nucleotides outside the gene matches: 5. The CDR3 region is CSARDPTSGATDTQYF. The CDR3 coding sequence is TGCAGTGCTAGAGATCCGACTAGCGGGGCGACAGATACGCAGTATTTT.

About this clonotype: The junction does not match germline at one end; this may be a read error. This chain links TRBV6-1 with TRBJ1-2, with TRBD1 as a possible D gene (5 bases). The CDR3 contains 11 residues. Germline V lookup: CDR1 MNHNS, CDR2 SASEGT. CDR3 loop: CASSERLWGIF. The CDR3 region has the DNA TGTGCCAGCAGTGAGCGACTCTGGGGCATCTTC.

CDR3 DNA: TGTGCCAGCAGCCCCGTGGGGTTAACGGGAGGGGTTACCAGGGAGCTGTTTTTT. Translated, it gives CASSPVGLTGGVTRELFF. The chain has TRBV7-8 and TRBJ2-2; TRBD2 aligns across 8 bases. V gave up 5 bases and J gave up 9 bases; unmatched junction bases: 20. The CDR3 covers 18 residues. Germline CDR1 is SGHVS and CDR2 is FQNEAQ.

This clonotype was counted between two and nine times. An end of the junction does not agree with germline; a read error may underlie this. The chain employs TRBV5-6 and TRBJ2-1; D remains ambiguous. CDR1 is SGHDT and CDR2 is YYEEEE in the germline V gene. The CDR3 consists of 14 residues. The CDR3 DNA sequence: TGTGCCGGCAGCTTTGGTAGCCGCTACAATGAGCAGTTCTTC. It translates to CAGSFGSRYNEQFF.

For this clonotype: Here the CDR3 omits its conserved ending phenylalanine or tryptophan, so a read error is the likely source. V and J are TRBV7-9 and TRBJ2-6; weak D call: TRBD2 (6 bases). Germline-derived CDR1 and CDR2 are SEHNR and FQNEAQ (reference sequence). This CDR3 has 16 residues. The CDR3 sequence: CASGFGSPLGANVLTL. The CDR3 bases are TGTGCCAGCGGCTTCGGGAGTCCCCTTGGGGCCAACGTCCTGACTCTC.

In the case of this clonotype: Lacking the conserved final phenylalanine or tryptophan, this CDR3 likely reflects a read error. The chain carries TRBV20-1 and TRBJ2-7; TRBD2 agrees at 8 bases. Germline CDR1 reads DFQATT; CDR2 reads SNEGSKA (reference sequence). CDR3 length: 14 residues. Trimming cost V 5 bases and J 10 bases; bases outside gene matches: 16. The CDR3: CSAGGGGGLGEQYY. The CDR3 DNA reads TGCAGTGCTGGTGGTGGCGGGGGGCTTGGCGAACAGTACTAC.

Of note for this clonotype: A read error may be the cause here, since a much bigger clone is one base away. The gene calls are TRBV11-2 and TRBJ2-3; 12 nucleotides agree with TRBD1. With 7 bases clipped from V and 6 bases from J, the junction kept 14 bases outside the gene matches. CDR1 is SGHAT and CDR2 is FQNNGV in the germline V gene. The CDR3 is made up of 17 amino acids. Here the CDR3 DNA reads TGTGCCAGCACCTCGGGACAGGGGGCTAGGAGTATTGATACGCAGTATTTT. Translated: CASTSGQGARSIDTQYF.

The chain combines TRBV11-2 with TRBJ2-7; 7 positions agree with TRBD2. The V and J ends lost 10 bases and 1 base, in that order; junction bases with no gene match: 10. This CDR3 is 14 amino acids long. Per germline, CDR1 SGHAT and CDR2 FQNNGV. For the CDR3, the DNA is TGTGCCAACAACTTACCGGGAGGTTCCTACGAGCAGTACTTC. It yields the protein CANNLPGGSYEQYF.

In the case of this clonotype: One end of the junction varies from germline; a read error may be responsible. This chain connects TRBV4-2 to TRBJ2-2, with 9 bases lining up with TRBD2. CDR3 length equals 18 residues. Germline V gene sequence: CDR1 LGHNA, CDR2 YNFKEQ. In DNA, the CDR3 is TGTGCCAACAGCCAAGAGGGACTAGCAGGGGCGAACACCGGGGAGCTATTTTTT. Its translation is CANSQEGLAGANTGELFF.

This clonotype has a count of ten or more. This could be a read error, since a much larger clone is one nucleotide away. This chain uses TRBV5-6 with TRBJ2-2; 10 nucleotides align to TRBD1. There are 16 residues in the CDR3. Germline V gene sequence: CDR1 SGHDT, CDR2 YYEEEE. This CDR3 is CASSSYQGQGTGKLFF. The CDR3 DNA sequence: TGTGCCAGCAGCTCGTATCAGGGACAGGGGACCGGGAAGCTGTTTTTT. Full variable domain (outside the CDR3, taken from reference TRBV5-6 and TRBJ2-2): DAGVTQSPTHLIKTRGQQVTLRCSPKSGHDTVSWYQQALGQGPQFIFQYYEEEERQRGNFPDRFSGHQFPNYSSELNVNALLLGDSALYLCASSSYQGQGTGKLFFGEGSRLTVL.

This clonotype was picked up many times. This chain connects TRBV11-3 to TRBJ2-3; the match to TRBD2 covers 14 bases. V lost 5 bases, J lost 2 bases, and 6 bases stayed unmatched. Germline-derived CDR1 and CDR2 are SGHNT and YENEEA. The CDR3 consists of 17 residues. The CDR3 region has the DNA TGTGCCAGCAGCCGAGGGACTAGCGGGGGACTCACAGATACGCAGTATTTT. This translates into CASSRGTSGGLTDTQYF.

The CDR3 reads CASSLRAQLAKNIQYF. In nucleotides, the CDR3 is TGTGCCAGCAGTTTACGGGCGCAACTAGCCAAAAACATTCAGTACTTC. This sequence joins TRBV12-3 or TRBV12-4 and TRBJ2-4; D unclear. The germline V and J ends were trimmed by 2 bases and 0 bases, with 11 bases remaining between them. The length of the CDR3 is 16 residues.

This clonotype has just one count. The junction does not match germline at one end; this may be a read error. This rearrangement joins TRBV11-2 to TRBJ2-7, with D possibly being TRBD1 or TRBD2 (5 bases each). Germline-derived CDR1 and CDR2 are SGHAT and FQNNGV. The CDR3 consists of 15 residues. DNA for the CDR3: TGTGTCAGCAGCTTAACGCACGCCAGGGACGACGAGCAGTACTTC. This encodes CVSSLTHARDDEQYF.

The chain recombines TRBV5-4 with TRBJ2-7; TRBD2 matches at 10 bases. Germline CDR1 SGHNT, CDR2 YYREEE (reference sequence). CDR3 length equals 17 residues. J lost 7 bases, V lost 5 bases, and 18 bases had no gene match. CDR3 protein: CASSNGASGSAEKEQYF. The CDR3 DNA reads TGTGCCAGCAGTAACGGGGCTAGCGGGAGTGCCGAGAAAGAGCAGTACTTC.

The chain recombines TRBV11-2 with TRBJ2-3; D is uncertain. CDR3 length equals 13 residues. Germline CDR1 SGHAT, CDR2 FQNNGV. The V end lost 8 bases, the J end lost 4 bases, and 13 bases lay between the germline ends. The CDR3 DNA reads TGTGCCAGCGGCTCCAATTGGGCAGATACGCAGTATTTT. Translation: CASGSNWADTQYF.

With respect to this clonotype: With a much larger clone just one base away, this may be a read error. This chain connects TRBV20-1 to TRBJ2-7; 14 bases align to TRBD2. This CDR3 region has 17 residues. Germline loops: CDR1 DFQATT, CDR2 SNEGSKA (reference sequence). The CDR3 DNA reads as TGCAGTGCTACTAACGATCCGGGACTAGCGGGAGTCTACGAGCGGTACTTC. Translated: CSATNDPGLAGVYERYF.

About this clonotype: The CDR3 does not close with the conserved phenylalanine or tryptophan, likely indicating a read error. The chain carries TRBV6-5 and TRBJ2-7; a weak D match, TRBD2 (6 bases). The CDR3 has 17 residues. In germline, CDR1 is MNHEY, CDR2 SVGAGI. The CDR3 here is CTSSYSVGGCASYEQYL. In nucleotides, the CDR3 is TGTACCAGCAGTTACTCAGTTGGGGGGTGTGCCTCCTACGAGCAGTACCTC.

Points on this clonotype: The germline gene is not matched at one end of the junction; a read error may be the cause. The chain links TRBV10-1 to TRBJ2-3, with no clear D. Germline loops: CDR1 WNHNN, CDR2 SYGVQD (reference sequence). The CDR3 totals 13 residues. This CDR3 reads CASSEADTDTQYF. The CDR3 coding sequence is TGCGCCAGCAGTGAGGCAGACACAGATACGCAGTACTTT.

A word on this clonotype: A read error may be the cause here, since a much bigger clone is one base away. The CDR3: CTISEADKTETQYF. CDR3 DNA sequence: TGTACCATCAGTGAGGCGGACAAGACAGAGACCCAGTACTTC. This rearrangement joins TRBV10-3 to TRBJ2-5; a possible D gene is TRBD1 (5 bases). CDR1 and CDR2 from the germline V gene are ENHRY and SYGVKD. The CDR3 has 14 residues.